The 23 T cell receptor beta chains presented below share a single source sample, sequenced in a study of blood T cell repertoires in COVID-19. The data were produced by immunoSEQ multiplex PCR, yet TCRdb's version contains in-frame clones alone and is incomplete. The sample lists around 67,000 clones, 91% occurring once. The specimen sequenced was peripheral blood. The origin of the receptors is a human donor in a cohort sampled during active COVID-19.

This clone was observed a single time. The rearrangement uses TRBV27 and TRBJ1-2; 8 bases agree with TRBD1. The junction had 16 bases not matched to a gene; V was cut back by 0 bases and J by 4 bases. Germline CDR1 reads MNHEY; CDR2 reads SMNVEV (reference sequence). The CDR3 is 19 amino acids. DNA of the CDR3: TGTGCCAGCAGTTTATCGTTCTGGACAGGGCAAACCTCGTTCTATGGCTACACCTTC. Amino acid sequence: CASSLSFWTGQTSFYGYTF.

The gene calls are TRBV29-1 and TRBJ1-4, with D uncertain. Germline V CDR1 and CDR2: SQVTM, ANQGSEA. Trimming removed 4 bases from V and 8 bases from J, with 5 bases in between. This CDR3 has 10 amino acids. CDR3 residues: CSVGGEKLFF. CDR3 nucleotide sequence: TGCAGCGTTGGCGGCGAAAAACTGTTTTTT.

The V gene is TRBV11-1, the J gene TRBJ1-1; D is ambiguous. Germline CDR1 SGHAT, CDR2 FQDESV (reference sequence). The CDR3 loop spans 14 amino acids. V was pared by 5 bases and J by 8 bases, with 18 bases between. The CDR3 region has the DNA TGTGCCAGCAGCCTTAACTCCCTTCTCGTCGAAGCTTTCTTT. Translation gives CASSLNSLLVEAFF.

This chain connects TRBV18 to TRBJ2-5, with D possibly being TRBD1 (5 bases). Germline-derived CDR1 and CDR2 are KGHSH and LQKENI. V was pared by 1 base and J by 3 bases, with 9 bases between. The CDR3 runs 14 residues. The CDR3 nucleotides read TGTGCCAGCTCACCACGGCAGGGTGAAGAGACCCAGTACTTC. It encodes CASSPRQGEETQYF.

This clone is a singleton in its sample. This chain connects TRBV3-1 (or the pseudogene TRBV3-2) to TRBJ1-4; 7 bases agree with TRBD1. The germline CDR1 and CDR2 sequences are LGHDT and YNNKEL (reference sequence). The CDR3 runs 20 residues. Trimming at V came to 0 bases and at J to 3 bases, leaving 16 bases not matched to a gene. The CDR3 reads CASSQDLMRGRGTANEKLFF. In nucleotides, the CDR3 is TGTGCCAGCAGCCAAGATCTAATGCGCGGCAGGGGGACGGCTAATGAAAAACTGTTTTTT.

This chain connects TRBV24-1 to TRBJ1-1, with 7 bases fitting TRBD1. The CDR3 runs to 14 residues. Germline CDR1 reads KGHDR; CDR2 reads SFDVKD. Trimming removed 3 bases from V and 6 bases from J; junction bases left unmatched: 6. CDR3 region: CATSDPDRDPEAFF. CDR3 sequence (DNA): TGTGCCACCAGTGATCCTGACAGGGACCCTGAAGCTTTCTTT.

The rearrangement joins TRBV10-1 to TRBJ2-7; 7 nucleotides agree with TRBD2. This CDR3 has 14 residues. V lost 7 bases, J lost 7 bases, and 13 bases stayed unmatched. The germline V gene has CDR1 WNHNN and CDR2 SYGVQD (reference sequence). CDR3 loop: CASTGGTAAGEQYF. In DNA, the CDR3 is TGCGCCAGCACCGGGGGGACTGCGGCGGGGGAGCAGTACTTC.

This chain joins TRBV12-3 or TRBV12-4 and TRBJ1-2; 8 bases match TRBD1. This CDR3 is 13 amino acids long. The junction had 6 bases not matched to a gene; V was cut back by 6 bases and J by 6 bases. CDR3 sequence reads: CASRPTGGNGYTF. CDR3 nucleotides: TGTGCCAGCAGACCTACAGGGGGAAATGGCTACACCTTC.

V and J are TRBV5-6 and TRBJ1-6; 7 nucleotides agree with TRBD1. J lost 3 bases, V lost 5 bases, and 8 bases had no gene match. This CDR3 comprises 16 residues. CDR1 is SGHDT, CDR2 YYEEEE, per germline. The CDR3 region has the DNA TGTGCCAGCAGTCCAACAGGGGACCACTATAATTCACCCCTCCACTTT. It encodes CASSPTGDHYNSPLHF.

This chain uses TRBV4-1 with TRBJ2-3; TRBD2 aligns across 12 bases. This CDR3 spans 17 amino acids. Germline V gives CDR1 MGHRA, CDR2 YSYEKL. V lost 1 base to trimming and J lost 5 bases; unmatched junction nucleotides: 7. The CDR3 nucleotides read TGCGCCAGCAGCCAAGCTAGCGGGGGGGCCATGGGAGATACGCAGTATTTT. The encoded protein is CASSQASGGAMGDTQYF.

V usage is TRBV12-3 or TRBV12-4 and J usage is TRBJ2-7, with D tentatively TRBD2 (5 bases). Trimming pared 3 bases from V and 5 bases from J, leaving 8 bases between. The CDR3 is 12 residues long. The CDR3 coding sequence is TGTGCCAGCAGTTTGTACGGGGACGAGCAGTACTTC. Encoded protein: CASSLYGDEQYF.

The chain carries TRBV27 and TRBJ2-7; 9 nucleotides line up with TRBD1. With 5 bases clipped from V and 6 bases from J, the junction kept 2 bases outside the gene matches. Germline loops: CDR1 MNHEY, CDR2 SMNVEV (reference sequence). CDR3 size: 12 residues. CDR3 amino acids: CASSKQGAEQYF. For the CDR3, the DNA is TGTGCCAGCAGTAAACAGGGGGCCGAGCAGTACTTC.

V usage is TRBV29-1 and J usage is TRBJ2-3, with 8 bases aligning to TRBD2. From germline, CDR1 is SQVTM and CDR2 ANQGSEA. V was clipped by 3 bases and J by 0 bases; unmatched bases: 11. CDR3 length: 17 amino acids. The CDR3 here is CSVDYRVASGSTDTQYF. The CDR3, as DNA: TGCAGCGTTGATTATCGAGTGGCTAGCGGGAGCACAGATACGCAGTATTTT.

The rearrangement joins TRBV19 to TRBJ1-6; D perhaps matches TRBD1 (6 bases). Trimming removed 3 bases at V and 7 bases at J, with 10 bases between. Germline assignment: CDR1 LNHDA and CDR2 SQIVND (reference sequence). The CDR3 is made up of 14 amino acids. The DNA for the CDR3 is TGTGCCAGTAGTATGGGGCAGGGGAATTCACCCCTCCACTTT. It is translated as CASSMGQGNSPLHF. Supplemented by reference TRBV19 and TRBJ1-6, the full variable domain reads DGGITQSPKYLFRKEGQNVTLSCEQNLNHDAMYWYRQDPGQGLRLIYYSQIVNDFQKGDIAEGYSVSREKKESFPLTVTSAQKNPTAFYLCASSMGQGNSPLHFGNGTRLTVT.

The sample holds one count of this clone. CDR3 protein: CAISELGQRYGYTF. CDR3 nucleotides: TGTGCCATCAGTGAGTTGGGACAGAGGTATGGCTACACCTTC. This chain connects TRBV10-3 to TRBJ1-2; 7 bases line up with TRBD1. The germline V gene encodes CDR1 ENHRY and CDR2 SYGVKD. V shed 1 base and J 5 bases; nucleotides not matched to a gene: 4. The CDR3 extends over 14 amino acids.

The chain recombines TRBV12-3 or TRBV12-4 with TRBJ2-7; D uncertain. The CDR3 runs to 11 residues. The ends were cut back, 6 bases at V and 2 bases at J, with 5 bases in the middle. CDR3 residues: CASSPAYEQYF. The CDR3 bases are TGTGCCAGCAGCCCCGCCTACGAGCAGTACTTC.

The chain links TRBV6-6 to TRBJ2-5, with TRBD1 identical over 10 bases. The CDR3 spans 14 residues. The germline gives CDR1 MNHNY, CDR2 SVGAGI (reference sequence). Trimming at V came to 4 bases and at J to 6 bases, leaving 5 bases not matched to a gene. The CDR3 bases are TGTGCCAGCAGTTTTGGACAGGGGGTGAAGACCCAGTACTTC. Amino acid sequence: CASSFGQGVKTQYF.

The CDR3 DNA reads as TGTGCCAGCAGTCCTCCGGGACAGGGTGCCTATGGCTACACCTTC. The encoded protein is CASSPPGQGAYGYTF. The J gene is TRBJ1-2, the V gene TRBV28, with 9 nucleotides matching TRBD1. This CDR3 spans 15 amino acids. Germline V gene lookup returns CDR1 MDHEN and CDR2 SYDVKM. Trimming cost V 5 bases and J 4 bases; bases outside gene matches: 8.

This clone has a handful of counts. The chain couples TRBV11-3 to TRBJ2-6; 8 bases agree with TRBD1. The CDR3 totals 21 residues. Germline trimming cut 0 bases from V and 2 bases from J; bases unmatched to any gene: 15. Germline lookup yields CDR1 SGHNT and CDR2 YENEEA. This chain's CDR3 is CASSLDWVHGQGIPGANVLTF. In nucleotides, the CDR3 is TGTGCCAGCAGCTTAGATTGGGTCCATGGACAGGGAATACCTGGGGCCAACGTCCTGACTTTC.

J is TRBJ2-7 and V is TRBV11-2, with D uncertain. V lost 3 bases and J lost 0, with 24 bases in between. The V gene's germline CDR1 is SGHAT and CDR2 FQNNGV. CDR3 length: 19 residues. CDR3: CASSLTVRLAEASSYEQYF. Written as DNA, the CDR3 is TGTGCCAGCAGCTTGACTGTCCGGTTAGCTGAAGCTAGCTCCTACGAGCAGTACTTC.

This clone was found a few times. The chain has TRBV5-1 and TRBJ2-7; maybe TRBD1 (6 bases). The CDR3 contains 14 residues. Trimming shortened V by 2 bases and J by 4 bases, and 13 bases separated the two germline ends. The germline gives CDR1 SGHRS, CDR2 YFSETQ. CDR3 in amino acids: CASSFSAGQYEQYF. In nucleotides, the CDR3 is TGCGCCAGCAGCTTCAGCGCAGGACAGTACGAGCAGTACTTC.

The CDR3 nucleotides read TGCGCCAGCGGGCCTTTTGTGCAGCGGGGGAACTACGAGCAGTACTTC. Translation: CASGPFVQRGNYEQYF. This chain connects TRBV4-1 to TRBJ2-7, with TRBD2 matching over 8 bases. Trimming at V came to 8 bases and at J to 3 bases, leaving 15 bases not matched to a gene. This CDR3 region has 16 residues. Per germline, CDR1 MGHRA and CDR2 YSYEKL.

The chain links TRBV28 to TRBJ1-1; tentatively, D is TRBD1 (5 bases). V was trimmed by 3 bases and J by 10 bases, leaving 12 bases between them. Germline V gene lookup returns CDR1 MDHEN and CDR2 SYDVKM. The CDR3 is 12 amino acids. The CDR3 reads CASSLGGVGAFF. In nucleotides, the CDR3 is TGTGCCAGCAGTTTGGGGGGGGTAGGAGCTTTCTTT. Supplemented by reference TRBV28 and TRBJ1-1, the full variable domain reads DVKVTQSSRYLVKRTGEKVFLECVQDMDHENMFWYRQDPGLGLRLIYFSYDVKMKEKGDIPEGYSVSREKKERFSLILESASTNQTSMYLCASSLGGVGAFFGQGTRLTVV.